A single sample is the source of the 26 T cell receptor beta chains below, sequenced in a study of blood T cell repertoires in COVID-19. Repertoires were generated with immunoSEQ multiplex PCR, while TCRdb's copy carries only in-frame clones and drops some. The sample has about 110,000 clones; more than 70% are singletons. Input material: peripheral blood. Receptors originate from a man aged 45-65 years with active or convalescent COVID-19.

This clone was observed a single time. V and J are TRBV5-8 and TRBJ1-4; D not resolved. With 3 bases removed from V and 4 bases from J, the gap between germline ends came to 16 bases. Germline V gives CDR1 SGHTS, CDR2 YDEGEE. CDR3 length: 16 residues. CDR3 loop: CASSSTKAAINEKLFF. For the CDR3, the DNA is TGTGCCAGCAGCTCGACTAAGGCAGCGATTAATGAAAAACTGTTTTTT.

The rearrangement uses TRBV2 and TRBJ1-1; D not resolved. CDR1 SNHLY and CDR2 FYNNEI come from the germline V gene. V was clipped by 6 bases and J by 0 bases, with 11 bases between them. The CDR3 loop spans 14 amino acids. This chain's CDR3 is CASRIPGMNTEAFF. CDR3 in DNA: TGTGCCAGCAGAATCCCCGGGATGAACACTGAAGCTTTCTTT. Supplemented by reference TRBV2 and TRBJ1-1, the full variable domain reads EPEVTQTPSHQVTQMGQEVILRCVPISNHLYFYWYRQILGQKVEFLVSFYNNEISEKSEIFDDQFSVERPDGSNFTLKIRSTKLEDSAMYFCASRIPGMNTEAFFGQGTRLTVV.

This rearrangement joins TRBV5-1 to TRBJ1-1; 9 bases are a match to TRBD1. The CDR3 contains 16 residues. V shed 5 bases and J 5 bases; nucleotides not matched to a gene: 13. Germline V gene sequence: CDR1 SGHRS, CDR2 YFSETQ. CDR3 protein: CASSLSFSQGATEAFF. CDR3 coding DNA: TGCGCCAGCAGTCTCTCTTTCTCACAGGGGGCTACTGAAGCTTTCTTT.

V is TRBV24-1 and J is TRBJ2-1; the match to TRBD2 covers 11 bases. Germline CDR1 reads KGHDR; CDR2 reads SFDVKD. The trim removed 3 bases at V and 6 bases at J, leaving 3 bases unmatched. The CDR3 spans 15 residues. Written as DNA, the CDR3 is TGTGCCACCAGTGATCCTGGGACTAGCGGCAATGAGCAGTTCTTC. It yields the protein CATSDPGTSGNEQFF.

The chain employs TRBV30 and TRBJ1-1, with 9 bases lining up with TRBD1. This CDR3 comprises 17 residues. After removal of 3 bases from V and 2 bases from J, the junction contained 13 bases not matched to a gene. CDR1 is GTSNPN and CDR2 is SVGIG in the germline V gene (reference sequence). CDR3 sequence: CAWRPKGYRGRNTEAFF. The CDR3 DNA is TGTGCCTGGAGGCCCAAGGGCTACAGGGGGCGAAACACTGAAGCTTTCTTT. The full variable domain, its missing parts supplied by reference TRBV30 and TRBJ1-1, is SQTIHQWPATLVQPVGSPLSLECTVEGTSNPNLYWYRQAAGRGLQLLFYSVGIGQISSEVPQNLSASRPQDRQFILSSKKLLLSDSGFYLCAWRPKGYRGRNTEAFFGQGTRLTVV.

The chain has TRBV28 and TRBJ1-1, with D possibly matching TRBD1 (5 bases). The CDR3 is made up of 16 amino acids. CDR1 is MDHEN, CDR2 SYDVKM, per germline. V was clipped by 4 bases and J by 2 bases, with 17 bases between them. The CDR3 protein is CASSSSGLGKNTEAFF. CDR3 bases: TGTGCCAGCAGTTCCTCAGGGCTGGGGAAAAACACTGAAGCTTTCTTT.

This sequence joins TRBV29-1 and TRBJ1-3; TRBD1 agrees at 7 bases. Germline loops: CDR1 SQVTM, CDR2 ANQGSEA. The J segment lost 2 bases and the V segment lost 4 bases, leaving 2 bases of the junction unmatched. The CDR3 is 13 amino acids. CDR3 in DNA: TGCAGCGTTGGGGGGACAGCTGGAAACACCATATATTTT. It encodes CSVGGTAGNTIYF.

V usage is TRBV7-2 and J usage is TRBJ2-3; 8 bases agree with TRBD1. Germline assignment: CDR1 SGHTA and CDR2 FQGNSA. This CDR3 contains 15 residues. V lost 5 bases, J lost 1 base, and 5 bases stayed unmatched. DNA for the CDR3: TGTGCCAGCAGCCCAGACAGGGGTGGCACAGATACGCAGTATTTT. Its translation is CASSPDRGGTDTQYF. Full variable domain (missing parts from reference TRBV7-2 and TRBJ2-3): GAGVSQSPSNKVTEKGKDVELRCDPISGHTALYWYRQSLGQGLEFLIYFQGNSAPDKSGLPSDRFSAERTGGSVSTLTIQRTQQEDSAVYLCASSPDRGGTDTQYFGPGTRLTVL.

This rearrangement joins TRBV7-2 to TRBJ2-7; no reliable D call. V was trimmed by 2 bases and J by 4 bases, leaving 12 bases between them. Germline V gene data show CDR1 as SGHTA and CDR2 as FQGNSA. The CDR3 is 14 amino acids. DNA for the CDR3: TGTGCCAGCAGCTTAATTAGTTCCGGGTACGAGCAGTACTTC. Translating it yields CASSLISSGYEQYF.

This chain links TRBV28 with TRBJ1-6, with TRBD1 matching 9 bases. The CDR3 is 14 residues long. In germline, CDR1 is MDHEN, CDR2 SYDVKM. V was pared by 5 bases and J by 10 bases, with 6 bases of the junction left unmatched. CDR3 sequence: CASSTGTGSSPLHF. The CDR3 DNA sequence: TGTGCCAGCAGTACTGGGACAGGGAGCTCACCCCTCCACTTT.

V usage is TRBV30 and J usage is TRBJ2-1; 11 nucleotides align to TRBD2. The germline V gene has CDR1 GTSNPN and CDR2 SVGIG (reference sequence). The CDR3 has 14 residues. The V gene end was trimmed by 1 base and the J gene end by 5 bases; junction bases not matched to a gene: 1. CDR3 DNA: TGTGCCTGGAGTGGGGGACTAGCGGACAATGAGCAGTTCTTC. Translating it yields CAWSGGLADNEQFF. Filled out from reference TRBV30 and TRBJ2-1, the complete variable domain reads SQTIHQWPATLVQPVGSPLSLECTVEGTSNPNLYWYRQAAGRGLQLLFYSVGIGQISSEVPQNLSASRPQDRQFILSSKKLLLSDSGFYLCAWSGGLADNEQFFGPGTRLTVL.

This chain connects TRBV6-5 to TRBJ2-5; D is ambiguous. Trimming cost V 8 bases and J 2 bases, with 15 bases left between them. Germline V gene data show CDR1 as MNHEY and CDR2 as SVGAGI. The CDR3 has 14 residues. The CDR3 DNA is TGTGCCAGCGGAAGACATTTTATACAAGAGACCCAGTACTTC. It translates to CASGRHFIQETQYF.

The CDR3 sequence: CASNLHSGDTQYF. DNA for the CDR3: TGCGCCAGCAATCTGCATTCGGGAGATACGCAGTATTTT. The J gene is TRBJ2-3, the V gene TRBV5-1; D is unresolved. Trimming left V 6 bases short and J 5 bases short, with 13 bases between. Per the germline V gene, CDR1 is SGHRS and CDR2 is YFSETQ. CDR3 length equals 13 residues.

This clone was picked up a small number of times. The rearrangement joins TRBV27 to TRBJ2-7; weak D call: TRBD1 (6 bases). V lost 4 bases, J lost 5 bases, and 18 bases lay in between. In germline, CDR1 is MNHEY, CDR2 SMNVEV (reference sequence). This CDR3 region has 15 residues. The CDR3 sequence is CASSSRAGAYDEQYF. CDR3 sequence (DNA): TGTGCCAGCAGTTCTCGGGCAGGGGCGTATGACGAGCAGTACTTC.

The genes are TRBV6-2 or TRBV6-3 and TRBJ2-1, with D perhaps matching TRBD2 (6 bases). The CDR3 totals 16 residues. V lost 6 bases and J lost 4, with 19 bases in between. Germline CDR1 and CDR2: MNHEY and SVGEGT. CDR3 bases: TGTGCCAGCAGCGAAGCGTGGCTAGCGAGATACAATGAGCAGTTCTTC. It encodes CASSEAWLARYNEQFF.

This clone was counted once. The chain employs TRBV28 and TRBJ1-4; D might be TRBD1 (5 bases). This CDR3 has 15 residues. The germline gives CDR1 MDHEN, CDR2 SYDVKM. The V end lost 6 bases, the J end lost 3 bases, and 14 bases lay between the germline ends. The CDR3 reads CASRALAGANEKLFF. The CDR3 coding sequence is TGTGCCAGCAGGGCGTTGGCGGGGGCTAATGAAAAACTGTTTTTT. Supplemented by reference TRBV28 and TRBJ1-4, the full variable domain reads DVKVTQSSRYLVKRTGEKVFLECVQDMDHENMFWYRQDPGLGLRLIYFSYDVKMKEKGDIPEGYSVSREKKERFSLILESASTNQTSMYLCASRALAGANEKLFFGSGTQLSVL.

J is TRBJ2-1 and V is TRBV7-9, with D tentatively TRBD2 (7 bases). The CDR3 consists of 18 residues. Germline lookup yields CDR1 SEHNR and CDR2 FQNEAQ (reference sequence). V lost 5 bases, J lost 3 bases, and 23 bases lay in between. The DNA for the CDR3 is TGTGCCAGCAGCGGATTAGGGGCGGGGGCCCCCCTCTACAATGAGCAGTTCTTC. It translates to CASSGLGAGAPLYNEQFF.

The genes are TRBV27 and TRBJ1-1; D uncertain. CDR1 and CDR2 from the germline V gene are MNHEY and SMNVEV (reference sequence). This CDR3 region has 13 residues. Trimming removed 5 bases from V and 7 bases from J, with 14 bases in between. The DNA for the CDR3 is TGTGCCAGCAGTGCGAAAGGCCGGAGTGAAGCTTTCTTT. This codes for CASSAKGRSEAFF.

This rearrangement joins TRBV5-1 to TRBJ2-1, with 10 bases matching TRBD1. Per the germline V gene, CDR1 is SGHRS and CDR2 is YFSETQ. The CDR3 covers 17 residues. V shed 7 bases and J 4 bases; nucleotides not matched to a gene: 14. The CDR3 reads CASSSGTGATIYNEQFF. CDR3 bases: TGCGCCAGCTCCTCTGGGACAGGGGCTACCATTTACAATGAGCAGTTCTTC.

This clone appeared a single time. J is TRBJ2-1 and V is TRBV19; D might be TRBD2 (6 bases). CDR3 size: 16 residues. Germline CDR1 LNHDA, CDR2 SQIVND (reference sequence). With 4 bases removed from V and 0 bases from J, the gap between germline ends came to 13 bases. Written as DNA, the CDR3 is TGTGCCAGTAGTACCCCGGACTATCCCTCCTACAATGAGCAGTTCTTC. Translated, it gives CASSTPDYPSYNEQFF.

J is TRBJ2-7 and V is TRBV19, with 7 bases fitting TRBD1. V lost 4 bases, J lost 5 bases, and 11 bases stayed unmatched. The CDR3 covers 15 residues. Germline CDR1 is LNHDA and CDR2 is SQIVND (reference sequence). CDR3 in amino acids: CASSTRDSSFNEQYF. Written as DNA, the CDR3 is TGTGCCAGTAGTACCCGGGACAGTTCCTTTAACGAGCAGTACTTC.

This clone has a single count. V usage is TRBV19 and J usage is TRBJ2-2; 9 positions agree with TRBD1. The V gene end was trimmed by 2 bases and the J gene end by 2 bases; junction bases not matched to a gene: 9. The CDR3 extends over 18 amino acids. Germline V gene sequence: CDR1 LNHDA, CDR2 SQIVND (reference sequence). The CDR3 region has the DNA TGTGCCAGTAGTATATTGGTCCGGGACAGGGTCAACACCGGGGAGCTGTTTTTT. Protein: CASSILVRDRVNTGELFF. Drawing the rest from reference TRBV19 and TRBJ2-2, the complete variable domain is DGGITQSPKYLFRKEGQNVTLSCEQNLNHDAMYWYRQDPGQGLRLIYYSQIVNDFQKGDIAEGYSVSREKKESFPLTVTSAQKNPTAFYLCASSILVRDRVNTGELFFGEGSRLTVL.

The rearrangement joins TRBV7-9 to TRBJ2-2; possibly TRBD1 for D (5 bases). Germline V lookup: CDR1 SEHNR, CDR2 FQNEAQ (reference sequence). V lost 2 bases and J 7 bases, leaving 11 bases between the germline ends. The CDR3 runs 14 residues. CDR3 DNA: TGTGCCAGCAGCTTAATTTCAGGGTTCGGGGAGCTGTTTTTT. Translation: CASSLISGFGELFF.

The J gene is TRBJ1-5, the V gene TRBV6-5, with 7 bases aligning to TRBD1. This CDR3 spans 14 amino acids. Trimming at V came to 5 bases and at J to 3 bases, leaving 4 bases not matched to a gene. Germline CDR1 and CDR2: MNHEY and SVGAGI. The CDR3 protein is CASSRTGVNQPQHF. CDR3 in DNA: TGTGCCAGCAGTCGTACAGGGGTCAATCAGCCCCAGCATTTT.

The DNA for the CDR3 is TGTGCCTGGAGTGAAGGGGATGGCTACACCTTC. This codes for CAWSEGDGYTF. This chain connects TRBV30 to TRBJ1-2, with D tentatively TRBD1 (5 bases). Trimming pared 1 base from V and 6 bases from J, leaving 6 bases between. This CDR3 is built from 11 residues. The germline V gene has CDR1 GTSNPN and CDR2 SVGIG (reference sequence).

This chain joins TRBV9 and TRBJ2-5; 7 nucleotides line up with TRBD2. The junction had 6 bases not matched to a gene; V was cut back by 0 bases and J by 1 base. The CDR3 extends over 16 amino acids. Looked up from germline, CDR1 is SGDLS and CDR2 is YYNGEE. CDR3 sequence reads: CASSVDAGALQETQYF. In DNA form, the CDR3 reads TGTGCCAGCAGCGTAGACGCGGGAGCCCTCCAAGAGACCCAGTACTTC.